The 31 T cell receptor beta chains given below trace back to one sample, sequenced in a study of blood T cell repertoires in COVID-19. The assay was immunoSEQ multiplex PCR, and TCRdb's table has in-frame clones only and misses some. The table lists 72,000 or so clones, roughly 85% of them singletons. The source material was peripheral blood. These receptors were collected from a woman of 80 years or more with active or convalescent COVID-19.

The chain links TRBV30 to TRBJ1-2; D remains ambiguous. V shed 0 bases and J shed 2 bases, with 13 bases lying between them. CDR3 length equals 15 residues. Germline V gene data show CDR1 as GTSNPN and CDR2 as SVGIG (reference sequence). The CDR3 DNA is TGTGCCTGGAGTGTACTCGTCCGAGGCAACTATGGCTACACCTTC. Translating it yields CAWSVLVRGNYGYTF.

V and J are TRBV5-4 and TRBJ2-1; perhaps TRBD1 as D (6 bases). V was pared by 3 bases and J by 4 bases, with 14 bases between. From germline, CDR1 is SGHNT and CDR2 YYREEE (reference sequence). The CDR3 runs 15 residues. This CDR3 is CASSSGTSPYNEQFF. In DNA form, the CDR3 reads TGTGCCAGCAGCTCCGGGACATCACCTTACAATGAGCAGTTCTTC.

This chain joins TRBV6-2 or TRBV6-3 and TRBJ2-3; 8 nucleotides align to TRBD1. V was clipped by 5 bases and J by 0 bases; unmatched bases: 10. The V gene's germline CDR1 is MNHEY and CDR2 SVGEGT. The CDR3 contains 17 residues. The CDR3 protein is CASSLRTGTFSTDTQYF. The CDR3 nucleotides read TGTGCCAGCAGTCTCAGGACAGGGACTTTTAGCACAGATACGCAGTATTTT.

V usage is TRBV10-3 and J usage is TRBJ1-2; D might be TRBD1 (6 bases). This CDR3 has 13 residues. V shed 1 base and J shed 4 bases, with 7 bases lying between them. Germline CDR1 and CDR2: ENHRY and SYGVKD. CDR3 coding DNA: TGTGCCATCAGTGAGTACAGGGTCTATGGCTACACCTTC. This sequence encodes CAISEYRVYGYTF.

The chain links TRBV7-9 to TRBJ2-3; no clear D. V was trimmed by 0 bases and J by 0 bases, leaving 7 bases between them. This CDR3 region has 15 residues. Germline V gene data show CDR1 as SEHNR and CDR2 as FQNEAQ (reference sequence). CDR3 amino acids: CASSLAASSTDTQYF. CDR3 sequence (DNA): TGTGCCAGCAGCTTAGCGGCTAGTAGCACAGATACGCAGTATTTT. The full variable domain, its missing parts supplied by reference TRBV7-9 and TRBJ2-3, is DTGVSQNPRHKITKRGQNVTFRCDPISEHNRLYWYRQTLGQGPEFLTYFQNEAQLEKSRLLSDRFSAERPKGSFSTLEIQRTEQGDSAMYLCASSLAASSTDTQYFGPGTRLTVL.

The rearrangement uses TRBV5-4 and TRBJ2-5, with 9 bases that match TRBD1. From germline, CDR1 is SGHNT and CDR2 YYREEE (reference sequence). The CDR3 runs to 14 residues. J gave up 2 bases and V 5 bases, and 4 bases lay outside the gene matches. CDR3 region: CASRRQGVQETQYF. CDR3 nucleotide sequence: TGTGCCAGCAGACGACAGGGGGTACAAGAGACCCAGTACTTC.

The rearrangement joins TRBV9 to TRBJ2-3; possible D gene TRBD2, 5 bases. This CDR3 comprises 15 residues. Per the germline V gene, CDR1 is SGDLS and CDR2 is YYNGEE. Trimming cost V 1 base and J 4 bases, with 13 bases left between them. The CDR3, as DNA: TGTGCCAGCAGCGTACGGGGTCGTGAACCAGATACGCAGTATTTT. This encodes CASSVRGREPDTQYF.

This clone is a singleton in its sample. V gene TRBV7-2 combines with J gene TRBJ2-1, with TRBD2 matching 10 bases. The CDR3 has 15 residues. Germline CDR1 and CDR2: SGHTA and FQGNSA. Unmatched junction bases numbered 7, after V lost 6 bases and J lost 5 bases. CDR3 in amino acids: CASRLQRGGDNEQFF. As DNA, the CDR3 is TGTGCCAGCAGACTCCAGCGGGGGGGCGACAATGAGCAGTTCTTC.

The table lists this clone with a few counts. The chain joins TRBV6-2 or TRBV6-3 to TRBJ1-2; D is uncertain. This CDR3 comprises 13 residues. Germline-derived CDR1 and CDR2 are MNHEY and SVGEGT. The V gene lost 2 bases and the J gene lost 8 bases, with 12 bases spanning the gap. The DNA of the CDR3 is TGTGCCAGCAGTTACACGAACACGGAGGGCTACACCTTC. Translation: CASSYTNTEGYTF.

V gene TRBV9 combines with J gene TRBJ2-1; 7 bases agree with TRBD2. Germline assignment: CDR1 SGDLS and CDR2 YYNGEE. V lost 4 bases to trimming and J lost 3 bases; unmatched junction nucleotides: 7. This CDR3 spans 15 amino acids. In DNA, the CDR3 is TGTGCCAGCAGCCTCTTCGGGGGGAGCTACAATGAGCAGTTCTTC. Translated, it gives CASSLFGGSYNEQFF.

The J gene is TRBJ2-1, the V gene TRBV6-6; D is perhaps TRBD2 (6 bases). Per the germline V gene, CDR1 is MNHNY and CDR2 is SVGAGI (reference sequence). V was trimmed by 8 bases and J by 8 bases, leaving 10 bases between them. The CDR3 is made up of 11 amino acids. The CDR3 region is CASSSADEQFF. The DNA of the CDR3 is TGTGCCAGCTCTAGCGCTGATGAGCAGTTCTTC.

This chain joins TRBV25-1 and TRBJ1-6; D gene uncertain. The CDR3 runs 14 residues. V was cut by 7 bases and J by 10 bases, with 17 bases left in between. Germline V lookup: CDR1 MGHDK, CDR2 SYGVNS. CDR3 amino acids: CASTMGSEGSPLHF. Here the CDR3 DNA reads TGTGCCAGCACGATGGGGTCTGAGGGATCACCCCTCCACTTT.

This rearrangement joins TRBV9 to TRBJ2-1; 8 nucleotides line up with TRBD1. The CDR3 spans 17 residues. V was clipped by 0 bases and J by 0 bases; unmatched bases: 5. Germline CDR1 and CDR2: SGDLS and YYNGEE. CDR3 DNA sequence: TGTGCCAGCAGCGTAGCCCGGACAGGGAGCTCCTACAATGAGCAGTTCTTC. Its protein product is CASSVARTGSSYNEQFF. The full variable domain, in which reference TRBV9 and TRBJ2-1 provide the parts outside the CDR3, is DSGVTQTPKHLITATGQRVTLRCSPRSGDLSVYWYQQSLDQGLQFLIQYYNGEERAKGNILERFSAQQFPDLHSELNLSSLELGDSALYFCASSVARTGSSYNEQFFGPGTRLTVL.

The chain recombines TRBV27 with TRBJ2-3, with D tentatively TRBD2 (6 bases). CDR1 and CDR2 from the germline V gene are MNHEY and SMNVEV (reference sequence). The CDR3 is 15 amino acids. V lost 1 base and J 2 bases, leaving 10 bases between the germline ends. CDR3 coding DNA: TGTGCCAGCAGTTTATTGGGGGGAGCCACAGATACGCAGTATTTT. Translation: CASSLLGGATDTQYF.

V and J are TRBV19 and TRBJ2-2; 7 bases fit TRBD1. V shed 7 bases and J 4 bases; nucleotides not matched to a gene: 6. This CDR3 comprises 14 residues. Looked up from germline, CDR1 is LNHDA and CDR2 is SQIVND (reference sequence). As DNA, the CDR3 is TGTGCCAGTACGGCAGGGGGTGGCACCGGGGAGCTGTTTTTT. Residues: CASTAGGGTGELFF.

CDR3 residues: CASSPQRTGNTIYF. As DNA, the CDR3 is TGTGCCAGCAGCCCGCAGAGGACTGGAAACACCATATATTTT. This chain joins TRBV6-6 and TRBJ1-3; D remains unclear. Trimming shortened V by 6 bases and J by 2 bases, and 11 bases separated the two germline ends. Germline CDR1 MNHNY, CDR2 SVGAGI (reference sequence). The CDR3 has 14 amino acids.

This chain connects TRBV7-8 to TRBJ1-5; TRBD1 agrees at 12 bases. This CDR3 has 20 amino acids. Germline V lookup: CDR1 SGHVS, CDR2 FQNEAQ. The V segment lost 1 base and the J segment 0 bases; nucleotides outside the gene matches: 10. In nucleotides, the CDR3 is TGTGCCAGCAGCTTAGGGGTTCGGGACAGGGGGCCGGATAGCAATCAGCCCCAGCATTTT. Translated, it gives CASSLGVRDRGPDSNQPQHF.

This chain uses TRBV5-1 with TRBJ1-1; 11 nucleotides line up with TRBD1. The J segment lost 6 bases and the V segment lost 7 bases, leaving 8 bases of the junction unmatched. The CDR3 is 14 residues long. Germline loops: CDR1 SGHRS, CDR2 YFSETQ. CDR3 DNA sequence: TGCGCCAGCGGACTCGGGACAGGGGGATCTGAAGCTTTCTTT. As protein: CASGLGTGGSEAFF.

This rearrangement joins TRBV7-2 to TRBJ1-3; unclear D gene. The CDR3 has 13 amino acids. The germline CDR1 and CDR2 sequences are SGHTA and FQGNSA. The germline V and J ends were trimmed by 1 base and 8 bases, with 9 bases remaining between them. CDR3 bases: TGTGCCAGCAGCTTAGATATTCGGGACACCATATATTTT. It translates to CASSLDIRDTIYF.

J is TRBJ2-1 and V is TRBV5-1; 7 bases agree with TRBD1. CDR1 is SGHRS, CDR2 YFSETQ, per germline. V lost 5 bases and J lost 4; bases outside the gene matches: 3. CDR3 length equals 13 residues. The CDR3 DNA reads as TGCGCCAGCAGACCGGGACAGTACAATGAGCAGTTCTTC. It specifies CASRPGQYNEQFF. The full variable domain, in which reference TRBV5-1 and TRBJ2-1 provide the parts outside the CDR3, is KAGVTQTPRYLIKTRGQQVTLSCSPISGHRSVSWYQQTPGQGLQFLFEYFSETQRNKGNFPGRFSGRQFSNSRSEMNVSTLELGDSALYLCASRPGQYNEQFFGPGTRLTVL.

The J gene is TRBJ2-5, the V gene TRBV15; no reliable D call. Deletions cut 1 base from V and 1 base from J, with 7 bases between. Germline V gene data show CDR1 as LNHNV and CDR2 as YYDKDF (reference sequence). This CDR3 is 14 amino acids long. CDR3 amino acids: CATSRAQAQETQYF. The CDR3 DNA follows: TGTGCCACCAGCAGAGCGCAGGCCCAAGAGACCCAGTACTTC.

The genes are TRBV19 and TRBJ2-7, with unresolved D. Per the germline V gene, CDR1 is LNHDA and CDR2 is SQIVND (reference sequence). The CDR3 consists of 13 residues. V was trimmed by 5 bases and J by 1 base, leaving 9 bases between them. The chain's CDR3 is CASSSRQSYEQYF. CDR3 DNA: TGTGCCAGTAGTTCCCGACAATCCTACGAGCAGTACTTC. Based on the CDR3 plus reference TRBV19 and TRBJ2-7, the full variable domain is DGGITQSPKYLFRKEGQNVTLSCEQNLNHDAMYWYRQDPGQGLRLIYYSQIVNDFQKGDIAEGYSVSREKKESFPLTVTSAQKNPTAFYLCASSSRQSYEQYFGPGTRLTVT.

This clone was observed once. The J gene is TRBJ2-3, the V gene TRBV2; 11 bases are a match to TRBD2. V was clipped by 4 bases and J by 1 base; unmatched bases: 1. Germline CDR1 SNHLY, CDR2 FYNNEI. The CDR3 has 15 residues. The CDR3 DNA follows: TGTGCCAGCAGTGTACTAGCGGGGGGCACAGATACGCAGTATTTT. It is translated as CASSVLAGGTDTQYF.

The gene calls are TRBV29-1 and TRBJ2-1; 10 bases map to TRBD1. The CDR3 is 13 amino acids. V shed 7 bases, J shed 4 bases, and the junction held 4 bases outside the gene matches. Looked up from germline, CDR1 is SQVTM and CDR2 is ANQGSEA. The CDR3 loop is CSAPGQGYNEQFF. In nucleotides, the CDR3 is TGCAGCGCCCCGGGACAGGGGTACAATGAGCAGTTCTTC.

The genes are TRBV9 and TRBJ2-2; unclear D gene. V was pared by 0 bases and J by 6 bases, with 6 bases between. The V gene's germline CDR1 is SGDLS and CDR2 YYNGEE. There are 13 residues in the CDR3. Here the CDR3 reads CASSVDLSGELFF. CDR3 nucleotide sequence: TGTGCCAGCAGCGTAGATCTGTCCGGGGAGCTGTTTTTT.

The chain has TRBV24-1 and TRBJ2-7; 8 positions match TRBD2. V shed 1 base and J 3 bases; nucleotides not matched to a gene: 4. The CDR3 totals 15 residues. Germline V gene lookup returns CDR1 KGHDR and CDR2 SFDVKD. CDR3 in DNA: TGTGCCACCAGTGATTTTGCGGGGGGCAGCTACGAGCAGTACTTC. It specifies CATSDFAGGSYEQYF.

By sample share, this clone is large. V is TRBV5-1 and J is TRBJ2-3; 9 nucleotides line up with TRBD2. The V segment lost 3 bases and the J segment 4 bases; nucleotides outside the gene matches: 6. This CDR3 contains 15 residues. The germline gives CDR1 SGHRS, CDR2 YFSETQ. CDR3: CASSWGTSRADTQYF. CDR3 DNA: TGCGCCAGCAGCTGGGGGACTAGCAGAGCAGATACGCAGTATTTT.

This CDR3 is CSVYGLSRGYETQYF. The CDR3 DNA is TGCAGCGTGTATGGACTGAGCAGGGGATATGAGACCCAGTACTTC. The chain has TRBV29-1 and TRBJ2-5; tentatively, D is TRBD1 (6 bases). Germline loops: CDR1 SQVTM, CDR2 ANQGSEA. This CDR3 is 15 amino acids long. Trimming cost V 6 bases and J 5 bases, with 22 bases left between them. Variable domain in full (rest from reference TRBV29-1 and TRBJ2-5): SAVISQKPSRDICQRGTSLTIQCQVDSQVTMMFWYRQQPGQSLTLIATANQGSEATYESGFVIDKFPISRPNLTFSTLTVSNMSPEDSSIYLCSVYGLSRGYETQYFGPGTRLLVL.

This clone came up once. The chain combines TRBV6-5 with TRBJ2-1; D call uncertain. Germline CDR1 and CDR2: MNHEY and SVGAGI. Deletions cut 8 bases from V and 10 bases from J, with 18 bases between. The CDR3 runs to 13 residues. This chain's CDR3 is CASRFTYLNEQFF. The CDR3 coding sequence is TGTGCCAGCCGCTTTACTTACTTGAACGAGCAGTTCTTC.

The J gene is TRBJ2-2, the V gene TRBV6-2 or TRBV6-3, with 8 bases matching TRBD1. This CDR3 is built from 19 residues. The V gene's germline CDR1 is MNHEY and CDR2 SVGEGT. J lost 0 bases, V lost 0 bases, and 9 bases had no gene match. The CDR3 sequence is CASSYSIRDRFANTGELFF. Written as DNA, the CDR3 is TGTGCCAGCAGTTACTCGATACGGGACAGGTTCGCGAACACCGGGGAGCTGTTTTTT.

The chain uses TRBV4-1 and TRBJ2-1, with D perhaps TRBD1 (6 bases). The CDR3 is made up of 15 amino acids. Between the trimmed V and J ends, which lost 4 bases and 6 bases, there was a span of 16 bases. CDR1 MGHRA and CDR2 YSYEKL come from the germline V gene. The CDR3 is CASSLTLGTPNEQFF. The CDR3, as DNA: TGCGCCAGCAGCCTGACCCTTGGGACACCCAATGAGCAGTTCTTC.